This paragraph reports one T cell receptor beta chain. Its target is not known. The data belong to a study of CD8 T cells in ankylosing spondylitis. General study points: There was a TCR beta motif, made of several highly homologous variants, that appeared characteristic of ankylosing spondylitis blood. Reports say disease-linked clones showed up significantly more in matched ankylosing spondylitis synovial fluid.

TCRdb re-derived calls from the 5' RACE reads in MiXCR, one entry per CDR3 protein. This sample has around 94,000 distinct CDR3 sequences; about 8.3% occur once, and the top ten carry under 35%. The V and J ends lost 5 bases and 4 bases, in that order; junction bases with no gene match: 5. The CDR3 has 14 residues. Germline lookup yields CDR1 SGHAT and CDR2 FQNNGV. This chain joins TRBV11-2 and TRBJ2-3; the match to TRBD1 covers 8 bases. This receptor was taken from a male donor with ankylosing spondylitis. The sequenced sample was blood, either unsorted or a sorted T cell fraction (not recorded which). The CDR3 bases are TGTGCCAGCAGCGCTCGGGACAGGCCAGATACGCAGTATTTT. Its translation: CASSARDRPDTQYF. The full variable domain, its missing parts supplied by reference TRBV11-2 and TRBJ2-3, is EAGVAQSPRYKIIEKRQSVAFWCNPISGHATLYWYQQILGQGPKLLIQFQNNGVVDDSQLPKDRFSAERLKGVDSTLKIQPAKLEDSAVYLCASSARDRPDTQYFGPGTRLTVL.